Below, one TCR beta chain is given with its context. What it binds is not known. This sample was taken from a study of cytomegalovirus exposure and HLA in healthy donors. Study-level background: Among the approximately 400 donors who were genotyped, roughly 86% fell in the genetic ancestry cluster that is associated with self-reported Caucasian donors.

Germline CDR1 SSHAT, CDR2 FNYEAQ (reference sequence). J lost 6 bases, V lost 7 bases, and 16 bases had no gene match. The CDR3 loop spans 16 amino acids. Regarding the study as a whole: CMV serostatus stood as the only immune exposure information on hand. Donors were assumed by presence/absence analyses to have roughly uniform sequencing depth.

PCR involved 60 Vbeta and 13 Jbeta primers. This table comes from immunoSEQ multiplex PCR, and its TCRdb copy is limited to in-frame clones, with some not included. The table records roughly 70,000 clones, 70% to 85% of them present only once. The chain recombines TRBV7-7 with TRBJ2-5; 8 nucleotides line up with TRBD1. This TCR derives from a human donor in good health. Sequencing was carried out using PBMCs. The CDR3 protein is CASTQGGADPTKTQYF. CDR3 bases: TGTGCCAGCACACAGGGGGGAGCGGACCCGACGAAGACCCAGTACTTC.